This T cell receptor beta chain was observed in a study of blood T cell repertoires in COVID-19. Overall study: Collection of acute and convalescent COVID-19 samples took place in the United States, Italy and Spain. T cells, B-cell-depleted T cells, or PBMCs supplied cDNA or gDNA.

How the authors handled the data: By means of reference gene primer amplification, nucleated cell counts were estimated. Using immunoSEQ multiplex PCR, the repertoire was profiled, and TCRdb retains in-frame clones only, with some absent. V and J calls and clone size are those listed in that table; D and trimming were worked out from the DNA. The sample includes 200,000 to 250,000 clones, approximately 86% of them seen just once. This CDR3 is 15 amino acids long. Trimming cost V 0 bases and J 1 base, with 9 bases left between them. The V gene's germline CDR1 is MNHEY and CDR2 SVGAGI. The rearrangement uses TRBV6-5 and TRBJ1-1; possible D gene TRBD1, 5 bases. This receptor was taken from a woman aged 30 to 39 who had recovered from COVID-19. Sequencing was done on a sample of peripheral blood. CDR3 DNA: TGTGCCAGCAGTTACTCGATACAGGCGAACACTGAAGCTTTCTTT. It specifies CASSYSIQANTEAFF.